This is a list of T cell receptor beta chains from one sample in a study of metastatic and nonmetastatic thyroid tumors. TCRdb reassembled clones from the PCR reads with MiXCR. The repertoire holds some 20,000 clones, roughly 15% seen once, with approximately 17% in the top ten. Specimen: blood. These receptors all come from a male donor with papillary thyroid cancer or a benign thyroid nodule (not recorded which). Some clones in this sample may be carry-over from other donors' samples. The CDR3 runs from the conserved cysteine through the conserved F or W. A D gene is named only where the DNA matches it firmly. Rows may omit the clone size; those that give it use once, few, many or a size class.

>.|TRBV2|13|TRBJ2-7|few
CASDGSMRTEQYF
TGTGCCAGCGATGGGTCCATGAGAACGGAGCAGTACTTC
>.|TRBV6-2/TRBV6-3|13|TRBJ1-1|.
CASSYRANTEAFF
TGTGCCAGCAGTTACAGAGCGAACACTGAAGCTTTCTTT
>.|TRBV6-1|13|TRBJ2-3|.
CASSAPGMDTQYF
TGTGCCAGCAGTGCCCCCGGAATGGATACGCAGTATTTT
>.|TRBV19|12|TRBJ1-1|many
CASSISDTEAFF
TGTGCCAGTAGTATAAGTGACACTGAAGCTTTCTTT
>.|TRBV7-2|13|TRBJ2-7|many
CASSFGGTYEQYF
TGTGCCAGCAGCTTTGGGGGAACCTACGAGCAGTACTTC
>.|TRBV5-1|13|TRBJ2-3|.
CASSSTREHTQYF
TGCGCCAGCAGCTCTACTCGAGAGCATACGCAGTATTTT
>TRBD2|TRBV5-1|20|TRBJ2-1|many
CASSPVAGGPFGREGNEQFF
TGCGCCAGCAGCCCGGTCGCGGGGGGCCCGTTTGGGCGGGAGGGCAATGAGCAGTTCTTC
>.|TRBV18|16|TRBJ1-2|.
CASSPFGRDLGYGYTF
TGTGCCAGCTCACCATTTGGCAGGGACCTCGGCTATGGCTACACCTTC
>.|TRBV7-3|15|TRBJ2-5|many
CASSPWHTEKETQYF
TGTGCCAGCAGCCCCTGGCACACCGAAAAGGAGACCCAGTACTTC
>.|TRBV20-1|10|TRBJ2-7|many
CSAFSYEQYF
TGCAGTGCTTTCTCCTACGAGCAGTACTTC
>.|TRBV4-2|16|TRBJ2-3|medium-sized
CASSGAGLLLTDTQYF
TGTGCCAGCAGCGGTGCGGGTCTTCTCCTAACAGATACGCAGTATTTT
>.|TRBV11-2|13|TRBJ2-2|many
CASSLDRAAELFF
TGTGCCAGCAGCTTAGATCGCGCGGCCGAGCTGTTTTTT
>TRBD2|TRBV6-2/TRBV6-3|14|TRBJ2-1|many
CASSYLLAANEQFF
TGTGCCAGCAGTTACCTACTAGCGGCAAATGAGCAGTTCTTC
>.|TRBV7-6|17|TRBJ2-6|many
CASSLGTTGSGANVLTF
TGTGCCAGCAGCTTGGGGACAACCGGCTCTGGGGCCAACGTCCTGACTTTC
>.|TRBV5-8|15|TRBJ2-3|.
CASSLVDSPVDTQYF
TGTGCCAGCAGCTTGGTCGACAGTCCGGTGGATACGCAGTATTTT
>TRBD1|TRBV11-2|14|TRBJ2-3|.
CASSFSTGSDTQYF
TGTGCCAGCAGCTTTTCGACAGGGTCAGATACGCAGTATTTT
>TRBD1|TRBV7-6|15|TRBJ2-1|many
CASSLGQGFVNEQFF
TGTGCCAGCAGCTTAGGACAGGGTTTCGTCAATGAGCAGTTCTTC
>.|TRBV14|14|TRBJ1-2|many
CASSQDYGIHGYTF
TGTGCCAGCAGCCAAGATTATGGAATCCATGGCTACACCTTC
>.|TRBV7-9|13|TRBJ2-1|many
CASSWPGLLEQFF
TGTGCCAGCAGCTGGCCGGGACTGCTTGAGCAGTTCTTC
>.|TRBV28|11|TRBJ2-1|many
CASSFRGKQFF
TGTGCCAGCAGTTTCCGTGGGAAACAGTTCTTC
>.|TRBV6-1|14|TRBJ2-3|many
CASNARGARDTQYF
TGTGCCAGCAATGCACGAGGGGCGAGGGATACGCAGTATTTT
>TRBD1|TRBV6-1|12|TRBJ2-7|many
CASYGQGYEQYF
TGTGCCAGCTATGGACAGGGCTACGAGCAGTACTTC
>.|TRBV7-3|13|TRBJ2-3|many
CASSLTKLDTQYF
TGTGCCAGCAGCTTAACGAAACTAGATACGCAGTATTTT
>.|TRBV20-1|14|TRBJ1-5|.
CSARQLHSNQPQHF
TGCAGTGCTAGACAGCTCCATAGCAATCAGCCCCAGCATTTT
>.|TRBV5-1|15|TRBJ2-1|many
CASSERPSSYNEQFF
TGCGCCAGCAGTGAGCGGCCTAGCTCCTACAATGAGCAGTTCTTC
>.|TRBV14|18|TRBJ2-6|many
CASSLWARGFSGANVLTF
TGTGCCAGCAGCCTGTGGGCCAGGGGCTTTTCTGGGGCCAACGTCCTGACTTTC
>TRBD2|TRBV6-4|14|TRBJ2-3|few
CASSDSGGPDTQYF
TGTGCCAGCAGTGACTCGGGAGGGCCAGATACGCAGTATTTT
>.|TRBV6-1|16|TRBJ1-5|many
CASSPRTAYSNQPQHF
TGTGCCAGCAGTCCCCGGACAGCTTATAGCAATCAGCCCCAGCATTTT
>.|TRBV19|15|TRBJ2-7|many
CASTPPGASSYEQYF
TGTGCCAGTACCCCCCCGGGGGCAAGCTCCTACGAGCAGTACTTC
>TRBD2|TRBV5-1|16|TRBJ2-1|many
CASSFPEGLAGGEQFF
TGCGCCAGCAGCTTCCCGGAGGGACTAGCGGGAGGTGAGCAGTTCTTC
>TRBD2|TRBV20-1|17|TRBJ2-2|many
CSADGPSGRGNTGELFF
TGCAGTGCTGACGGACCTAGCGGGAGGGGAAACACCGGGGAGCTGTTTTTT
>TRBD1|TRBV7-8|13|TRBJ1-1|many
CASSLTGITEAFF
TGTGCCAGCAGCTTGACAGGGATTACTGAGGCTTTCTTT
>.|TRBV9|14|TRBJ2-2|many
CASSPWDLTGELFF
TGTGCCAGCAGCCCGTGGGACCTCACCGGGGAGCTGTTTTTT
>.|TRBV12-3/TRBV12-4|13|TRBJ2-3|many
CASSLKQQDTQYF
TGTGCCAGCAGTTTAAAACAGCAAGATACGCAGTATTTT
>.|TRBV3-1|11|TRBJ2-5|many
CASRQGETQYF
TGTGCCAGCAGGCAAGGAGAGACCCAGTACTTC
>TRBD2|TRBV15|17|TRBJ2-1|many
CATSSSLAGGSYNEQFF
TGTGCCACCAGCAGTTCCCTAGCGGGAGGTTCCTACAATGAGCAGTTCTTC
>.|TRBV18|15|TRBJ2-2|.
CASSPRGLNTGELFF
TGTGCCAGCTCACCAAGAGGGTTGAACACCGGGGAGCTGTTTTTT
>.|TRBV20-1|15|TRBJ2-2|.
CSATLAGDGARELFF
TGCAGTGCTACTCTAGCTGGGGACGGGGCCCGGGAGCTGTTTTTT
>.|TRBV4-1|15|TRBJ1-2|many
CASSQEWGAAYGYTF
TGCGCCAGCAGCCAAGAATGGGGGGCGGCCTATGGCTACACCTTC
>TRBD1|TRBV28|17|TRBJ2-1|many
CASSSNRGLSSYNEQFF
TGTGCCAGCAGTTCCAACAGGGGCCTCAGCTCCTACAATGAGCAGTTCTTC
>TRBD2|TRBV27|17|TRBJ2-2|many
CASSFIAGLGTGGELFF
TGTGCCAGCAGTTTCATCGCGGGACTAGGTACTGGCGGGGAGCTGTTTTTT
>TRBD2|TRBV7-2|17|TRBJ2-2|many
CASSPGLAGAGTGELFF
TGTGCCAGCAGCCCCGGACTAGCGGGAGCAGGGACCGGGGAGCTGTTTTTT
>TRBD2|TRBV11-2|17|TRBJ2-1|.
CASSPFGLAGTYNEQFF
TGTGCCAGCAGCCCGTTTGGACTAGCGGGAACCTACAATGAGCAGTTCTTC
>.|TRBV11-3|12|TRBJ1-5|medium-sized
CASSSGLGTQHF
TGTGCCAGCAGCTCCGGACTGGGGACCCAGCATTTT
>.|TRBV7-8|15|TRBJ1-1|many
CASSGTGFLNTEAFF
TGTGCCAGCAGCGGAACAGGGTTTTTGAACACTGAAGCTTTCTTT
>.|TRBV7-9|15|TRBJ2-7|many
CASSLTGRSAYEQYF
TGTGCCAGCAGCTTGACGGGACGGTCCGCTTACGAGCAGTACTTC
>TRBD1|TRBV20-1|16|TRBJ2-3|many
CSARETGTGSTDTQYF
TGCAGTGCTAGGGAAACCGGGACAGGGAGTACAGATACGCAGTATTTT
>.|TRBV6-5|14|TRBJ2-7|.
CASSWDRSSYYQYF
TGTGCCAGCAGTTGGGACCGGAGCTCCTACTATCAGTACTTC
>.|TRBV29-1|14|TRBJ2-5|many
CSVEDLGRVGTQYF
TGCAGCGTTGAAGATCTCGGCAGGGTTGGGACCCAGTACTTC
>TRBD1|TRBV18|13|TRBJ2-7|.
CASSPGTGTEQYF
TGTGCCAGCTCACCGGGGACAGGGACCGAGCAGTACTTC
>.|TRBV7-8|16|TRBJ2-7|many
CASSFDDRGGGYEQYF
TGTGCCAGCAGCTTTGACGACAGGGGAGGGGGGTACGAGCAGTACTTC
>.|TRBV6-1|16|TRBJ1-6|.
CASSEGSRSGYSPLHF
TGTGCCAGTAGTGAAGGGTCCAGAAGCGGGTATTCACCCCTCCACTTT
>.|TRBV18|14|TRBJ2-7|medium-sized
CASSPEASTNEQYF
TGTGCCAGCTCACCAGAAGCTAGCACCAACGAGCAGTACTTC
>.|TRBV12-3/TRBV12-4|15|TRBJ2-7|medium-sized
CASSIYDRTFYEQYF
TGTGCCAGCAGTATTTATGACAGAACATTCTACGAGCAGTACTTC
>.|TRBV28|13|TRBJ1-2|.
CTSSLPGARGYTF
TGTACCAGCAGCTTACCGGGGGCCAGAGGCTACACCTTC
>.|TRBV7-6|13|TRBJ1-6|many
CASSPRQDSPLHF
TGTGCCAGCAGCCCAAGACAGGATTCACCCCTCCACTTT
>.|TRBV7-9|13|TRBJ1-5|many
CASSLQSNQPQHF
TGTGCCAGCAGCTTGCAGAGCAATCAGCCCCAGCATTTT